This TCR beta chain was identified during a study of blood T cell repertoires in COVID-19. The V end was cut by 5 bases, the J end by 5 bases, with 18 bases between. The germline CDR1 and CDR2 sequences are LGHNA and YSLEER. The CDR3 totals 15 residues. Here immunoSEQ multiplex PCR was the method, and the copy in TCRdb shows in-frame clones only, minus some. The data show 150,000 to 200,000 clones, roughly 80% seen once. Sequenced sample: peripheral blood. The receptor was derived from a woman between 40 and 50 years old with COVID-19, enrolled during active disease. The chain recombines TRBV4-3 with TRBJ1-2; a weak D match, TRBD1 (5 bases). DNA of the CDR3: TGCGCCAGCAGCTCCTACTGGGGCAGGAGTTATGGCTACACCTTC. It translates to CASSSYWGRSYGYTF.